This TCR beta chain emerged from a study of cytomegalovirus exposure and HLA in healthy donors. PCR primers comprised 60 Vbeta and 13 Jbeta primers. Clones were read by immunoSEQ multiplex PCR, and TCRdb kept only the in-frame ones, dropping some. The table has around 170,000 clones, 70% to 80% seen once. Trimming pared 3 bases from V and 4 bases from J, leaving 8 bases between. The CDR3 has 13 residues. The germline gives CDR1 SGDLS, CDR2 YYNGEE. This clone is a singleton in its sample. Antigen: not known. General study findings and limits: Other equally common chains were less clonally expanded than HLA-associated TCR beta chains, a later analysis showed. A prior analysis recorded that most TCR beta V segments were productive about 87% or about 30% of the time. Reports state that TCR beta sequences accurately predicted most subjects' HLA-A and HLA-B alleles. The CMV antigen specificity of a few CMV-associated chains was confirmed through in vitro analysis.

The TCR comes from a man aged 18 to 29 in good health and CMV-seronegative. The sample was PBMCs. The rearrangement uses TRBV9 and TRBJ1-3; D is unclear. Here the CDR3 reads CASSATTGNTIYF. DNA for the CDR3: TGTGCCAGCAGCGCCACCACAGGAAACACCATATATTTT.